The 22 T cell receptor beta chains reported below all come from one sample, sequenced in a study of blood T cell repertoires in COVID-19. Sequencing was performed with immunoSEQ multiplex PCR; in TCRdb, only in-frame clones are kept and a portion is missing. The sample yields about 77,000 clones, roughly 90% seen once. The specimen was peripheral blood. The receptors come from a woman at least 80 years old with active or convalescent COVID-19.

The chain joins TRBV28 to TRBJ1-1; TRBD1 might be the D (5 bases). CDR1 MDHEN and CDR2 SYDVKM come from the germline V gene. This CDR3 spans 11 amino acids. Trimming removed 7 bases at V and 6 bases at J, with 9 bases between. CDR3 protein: CASIKGAEAFF. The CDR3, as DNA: TGTGCCAGCATCAAAGGGGCTGAAGCTTTCTTT.

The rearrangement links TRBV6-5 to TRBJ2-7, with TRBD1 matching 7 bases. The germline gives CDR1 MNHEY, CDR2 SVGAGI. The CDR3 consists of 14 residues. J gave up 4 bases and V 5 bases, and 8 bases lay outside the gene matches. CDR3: CASSQQGIVYEQYF. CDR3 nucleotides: TGTGCCAGCAGTCAACAGGGGATCGTGTACGAGCAGTACTTC.

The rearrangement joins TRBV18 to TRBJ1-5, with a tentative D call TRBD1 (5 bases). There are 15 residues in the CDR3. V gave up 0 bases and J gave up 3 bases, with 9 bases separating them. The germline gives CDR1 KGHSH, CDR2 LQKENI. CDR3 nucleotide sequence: TGTGCCAGCTCACCACCGGGACTCTTCAATCAGCCCCAGCATTTT. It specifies CASSPPGLFNQPQHF.

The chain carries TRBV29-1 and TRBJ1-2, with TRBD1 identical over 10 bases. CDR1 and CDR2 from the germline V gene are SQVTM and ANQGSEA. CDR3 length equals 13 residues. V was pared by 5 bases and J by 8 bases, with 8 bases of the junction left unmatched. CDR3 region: CSVPRQGARGYTF. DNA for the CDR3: TGCAGCGTTCCTAGACAGGGGGCGCGAGGCTACACCTTC.

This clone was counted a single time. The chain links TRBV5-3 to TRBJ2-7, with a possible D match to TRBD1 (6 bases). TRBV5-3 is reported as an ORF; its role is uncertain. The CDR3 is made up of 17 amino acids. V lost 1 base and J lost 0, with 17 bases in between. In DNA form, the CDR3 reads TGTGCCAGAAGCTTGAGTCTTGCGACAGGATCCTCCTACGAGCAGTACTTC. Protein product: CARSLSLATGSSYEQYF.

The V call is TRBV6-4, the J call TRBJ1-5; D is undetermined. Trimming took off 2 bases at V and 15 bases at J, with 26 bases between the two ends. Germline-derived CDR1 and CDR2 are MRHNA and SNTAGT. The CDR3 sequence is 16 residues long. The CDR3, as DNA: TGTGCCAGCAGTGACCCGCGGGAGGTTATAGCCGGGCAGTGGCATTTT. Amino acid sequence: CASSDPREVIAGQWHF.

The CDR3 bases are TGTGCCAGCAGCTTTAACACAGATACGCAGTATTTT. Its protein is CASSFNTDTQYF. The chain links TRBV5-6 to TRBJ2-3; no clear D. Germline V gives CDR1 SGHDT, CDR2 YYEEEE. Trimming left V 2 bases short and J 2 bases short, with 3 bases between. The CDR3 has 12 amino acids.

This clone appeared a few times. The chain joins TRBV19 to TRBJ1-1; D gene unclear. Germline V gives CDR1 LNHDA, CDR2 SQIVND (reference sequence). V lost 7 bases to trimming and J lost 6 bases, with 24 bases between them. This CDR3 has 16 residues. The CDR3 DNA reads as TGTGCCAGTACCAAACCCCGGGGTGGGAGGGCGGCTGAAGCTTTCTTT. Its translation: CASTKPRGGRAAEAFF.

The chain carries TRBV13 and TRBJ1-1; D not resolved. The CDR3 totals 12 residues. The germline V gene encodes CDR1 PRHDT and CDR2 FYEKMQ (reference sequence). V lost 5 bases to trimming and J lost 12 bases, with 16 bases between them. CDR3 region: CASSPQQDRSFF. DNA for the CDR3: TGTGCCAGCAGCCCACAGCAGGATAGGTCTTTCTTT.

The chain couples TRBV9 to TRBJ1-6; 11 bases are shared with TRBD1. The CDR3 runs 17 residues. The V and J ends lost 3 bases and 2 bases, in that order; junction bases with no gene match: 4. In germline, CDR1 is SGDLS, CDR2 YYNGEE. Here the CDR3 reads CASSEGQGAPYNSPLHF. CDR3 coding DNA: TGTGCCAGCAGCGAAGGACAGGGGGCGCCCTATAATTCACCCCTCCACTTT.

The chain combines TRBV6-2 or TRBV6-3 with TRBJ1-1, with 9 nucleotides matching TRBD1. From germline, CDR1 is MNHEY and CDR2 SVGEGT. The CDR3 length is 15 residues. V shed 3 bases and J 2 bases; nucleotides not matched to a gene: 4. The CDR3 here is CASSYPGQGNTEAFF. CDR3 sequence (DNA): TGTGCCAGCAGTTATCCGGGACAGGGAAACACTGAAGCTTTCTTT.

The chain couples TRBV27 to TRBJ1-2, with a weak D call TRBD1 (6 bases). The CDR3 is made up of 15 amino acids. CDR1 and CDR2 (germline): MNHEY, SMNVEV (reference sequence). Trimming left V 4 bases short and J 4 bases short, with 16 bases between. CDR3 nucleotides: TGTGCCAGCAGTTCCCTCACCGGACAGCTCTATGGCTACACCTTC. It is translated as CASSSLTGQLYGYTF.

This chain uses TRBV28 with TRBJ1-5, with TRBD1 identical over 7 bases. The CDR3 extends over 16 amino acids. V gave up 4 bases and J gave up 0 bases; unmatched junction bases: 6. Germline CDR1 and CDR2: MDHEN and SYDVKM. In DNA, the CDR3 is TGTGCCAGCAGTTCTCTCGGGACAGCTAGCAATCAGCCCCAGCATTTT. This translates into CASSSLGTASNQPQHF.

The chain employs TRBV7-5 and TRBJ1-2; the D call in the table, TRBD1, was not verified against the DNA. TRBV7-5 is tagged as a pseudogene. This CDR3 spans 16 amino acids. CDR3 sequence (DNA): TGTGTCAGAACCCGTGACAGGGGGCTCGCTAACTATGGCTACACCTTC. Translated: CVRTRDRGLANYGYTF.

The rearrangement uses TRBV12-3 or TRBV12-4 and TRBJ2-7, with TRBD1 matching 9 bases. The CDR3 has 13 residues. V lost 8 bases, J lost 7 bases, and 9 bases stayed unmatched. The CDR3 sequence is CASGFTGGGEQYF. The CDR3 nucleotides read TGTGCCAGCGGATTTACAGGGGGCGGTGAGCAGTACTTC.

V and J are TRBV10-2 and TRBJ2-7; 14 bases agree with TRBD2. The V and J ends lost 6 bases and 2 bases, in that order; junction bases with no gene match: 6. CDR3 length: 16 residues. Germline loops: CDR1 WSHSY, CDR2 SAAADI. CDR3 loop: CASRTGLAGDAYEQYF. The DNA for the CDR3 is TGCGCCAGCAGGACGGGACTAGCGGGGGATGCCTACGAGCAGTACTTC.

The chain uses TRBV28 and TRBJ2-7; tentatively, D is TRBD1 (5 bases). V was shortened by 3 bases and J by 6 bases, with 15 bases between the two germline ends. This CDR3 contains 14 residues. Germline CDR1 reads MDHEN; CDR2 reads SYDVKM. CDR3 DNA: TGTGCCAGCAGTTTGGGGCTAGGGCCTGGCGAGCAGTACTTC. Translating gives CASSLGLGPGEQYF.

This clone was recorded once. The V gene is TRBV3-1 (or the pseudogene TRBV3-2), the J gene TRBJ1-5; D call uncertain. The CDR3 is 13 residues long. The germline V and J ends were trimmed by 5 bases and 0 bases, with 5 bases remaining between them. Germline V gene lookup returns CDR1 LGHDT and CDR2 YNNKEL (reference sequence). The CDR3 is CASSFYSNQPQHF. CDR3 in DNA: TGTGCCAGCAGCTTTTATAGCAATCAGCCCCAGCATTTT.

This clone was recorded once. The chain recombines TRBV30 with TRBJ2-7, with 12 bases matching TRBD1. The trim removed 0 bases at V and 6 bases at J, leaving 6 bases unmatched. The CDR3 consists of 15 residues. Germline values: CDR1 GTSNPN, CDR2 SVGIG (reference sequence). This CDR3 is CAWSVGGQGAVEQYF. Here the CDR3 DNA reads TGTGCCTGGAGTGTAGGGGGACAGGGGGCCGTCGAGCAGTACTTC.

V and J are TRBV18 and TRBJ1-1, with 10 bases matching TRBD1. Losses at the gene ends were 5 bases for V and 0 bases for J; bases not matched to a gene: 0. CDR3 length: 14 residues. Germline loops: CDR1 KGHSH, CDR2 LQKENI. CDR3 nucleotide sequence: TGTGCCAGCTCAGGGACAGGGGTGAACACTGAAGCTTTCTTT. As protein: CASSGTGVNTEAFF.

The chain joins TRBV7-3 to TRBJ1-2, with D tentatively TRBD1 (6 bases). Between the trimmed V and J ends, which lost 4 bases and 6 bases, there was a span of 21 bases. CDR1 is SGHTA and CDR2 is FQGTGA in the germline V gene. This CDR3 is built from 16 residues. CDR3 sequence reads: CASSWLQGSIKHGYTF. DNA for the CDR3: TGTGCCAGCAGCTGGTTACAGGGATCTATAAAACATGGCTACACCTTC.

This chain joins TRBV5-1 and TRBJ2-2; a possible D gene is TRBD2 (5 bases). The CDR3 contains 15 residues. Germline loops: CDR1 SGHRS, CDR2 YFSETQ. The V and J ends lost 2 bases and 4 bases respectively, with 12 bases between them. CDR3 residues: CASSFASSSTGELFF. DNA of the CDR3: TGCGCCAGCAGCTTTGCTAGCAGCAGCACCGGGGAGCTGTTTTTT.